This T cell receptor beta chain was sequenced in a study of T cell responses to AZD1222 COVID-19 vaccine (dated by TCRdb to 2020 to 2022). Broadly, across the study: TCR sequencing was performed for 233 trial participants, of whom about 200 were given two doses of AZD1222 and some 26 were given two doses of MenACWY control vaccine. Trial participants were enrolled by age into subgroups of 18-55, 56-69 and 70-plus years, and around 150, 29 and 61 TCR-sequenced participants, respectively, were included in these subgroups.

The investigation overall reported the following: Participants were mostly white British and included more females than males, and it was suggested by the authors that clonal diversity may have been underestimated. The whole spike protein was spanned by vaccine-associated CD4 TCRs, and dominant responses were seen in regions 160-218 and 743-854. In the small 56-69-year group, the increase in depth fell short of significance, most likely because of low power. Nearly half of unique spike-specific TCRs reportedly recognized epitopes outside regions mutated in the B.1.351 and B.1.1.7 variants. No day 14 peak-response samples were available, so repertoires were characterized only after the peak T cell response. Only a handful of AZD1222 recipients were SARS-CoV-2 seropositive at baseline, limiting conclusions about previously exposed vaccinees. A significant rise in spike-specific TCR breadth and depth was observed after two AZD1222 doses relative to day 0 and relative to MenACWY recipients.

The CDR3 regions of human TCRbeta chains were analyzed by immunosequencing. Regarding the original processing steps: Repertoire TCRs were checked for matches against a reference library of SARS-CoV-2-specific TCRs that had been generated using the MIRA antigen-specificity platform. Breadth meant the fraction of unique TCRs that were SARS-CoV-2-associated, whereas depth meant the fraction of total T cells that were SARS-CoV-2-associated. Each spike-specific TCR was assigned to its reactive spike region and to a CD4 or CD8 class using the MIRA data. Log10-transformed breadth and depth values were compared by one-way ANOVA with Sidak's multiple comparisons tests. Entries here come from immuneACCESS through TCRdb and include only in-frame sequences with V and J called. Some clones fail to appear in such tables; in the studies checked, an unresolved V gene covers under half of the shortfall, and the cause of the remainder is unknown. V, J and clone size are those of that table, while D and trimming were read from the DNA. The sample table shows around 84,000 clones, and about 86% are seen once. The ten largest clones add up to 10% of the sample.

Taken with the paper, the label for time point translates to: baseline before first vaccination. The treatment or condition label, as the study defines it: meningococcal conjugate vaccine given as trial control. Samples from vaccinated people were obtained from the UK trials COV001 and COV002, which included a single-blind randomized controlled phase 2/3 trial of AZD1222 (ChAdOx1 nCoV-19) in healthy adults. For TCRbeta chain sequencing, PBMC samples were collected from trial participants at day 0 and at day 28 after the second dose. The CDR3 holds 14 amino acids from the cysteine to the phenylalanine. Of all the DNA, just the CDR3 is kept, 42 bases in frame from base 1. The germline V gene encodes CDR1 SQVTM and CDR2 ANQGSEA. Trimming at the junction amounts to 3 bases on V and 1 base on J, and the germline ends lie 12 bases apart. Comment on this clone: The target of this receptor is not known. No quality values exist for individual bases; no much larger clone is one base distant.

The chain couples TRBV29-1 to TRBJ2-5; the D gene is perhaps TRBD2, from 6 matching bases. The TCR sequence derives from an adult in good health. Sequencing used peripheral blood, obtained on day 0 of MenACWY control vaccination. The CDR3 protein is CSVEAGRRQETQYF. The bases are TGCAGCGTTGAGGCAGGGAGGCGCCAAGAGACCCAGTACTTC.